One T cell receptor (beta chain) is described in this entry. Its target is not known. Germline V gene lookup returns CDR1 SGHKS and CDR2 YYEKEE (reference sequence). CDR3 length equals 13 residues. Trimming cost V 0 bases and J 8 bases; bases outside gene matches: 3. This sample is part of a study of cytomegalovirus exposure and HLA in healthy donors. General study points: Cytomegalovirus association was listed for 164 TCR beta chains.

Primers included in the PCR were 60 Vbeta and 13 Jbeta primers. Here immunoSEQ multiplex PCR was the method, and the copy in TCRdb shows in-frame clones only, minus some. This table holds 100,000 to 150,000 clones, around three quarters found once. Material: PBMCs. The sequence was obtained from a woman aged 45-59 years in good health and CMV-seronegative. The rearrangement uses TRBV5-5 and TRBJ1-2; 8 nucleotides align to TRBD1. This CDR3 is CASSLVQGAGYTF. DNA for the CDR3: TGTGCCAGCAGCTTGGTCCAGGGGGCCGGCTACACCTTC.